Below, 16 T cell receptor beta chains from the same sample are listed, as sequenced in a study of memory CD4+ T cells and cytomegalovirus serostatus. The sort gate was single viable CD3+CD4+CD8-CD45RO+ cells for memory CD4+ T cells. Sequenced by immunoSEQ multiplex PCR; TCRdb stores in-frame clones only, minus some. The sample has over 65,000 clones, under 80% seen once. The source material was memory CD4+ T cells from blood. The receptor set was obtained from an adult in good health and CMV-seropositive.

V usage is TRBV6-1 and J usage is TRBJ2-3; D may be TRBD1 (5 bases). V shed 3 bases and J shed 1 base, with 11 bases lying between them. The CDR3 is made up of 15 amino acids. The germline V gene has CDR1 MNHNS and CDR2 SASEGT. The CDR3 nucleotides read TGTGCCAGCAGTGATCAGGGAAGGGGCACAGATACGCAGTATTTT. Amino acids: CASSDQGRGTDTQYF.

The V and J genes are TRBV19 and TRBJ1-2; D not certain. The CDR3 extends over 15 amino acids. V shed 0 bases and J shed 4 bases, with 12 bases lying between them. Germline V gene lookup returns CDR1 LNHDA and CDR2 SQIVND (reference sequence). The CDR3 region has the DNA TGTGCCAGTAGTATAGATGGGGAAGTTGGCTATGGCTACACCTTC. This codes for CASSIDGEVGYGYTF.

The CDR3, as DNA: TGTGCCAGCAGCCTAGCGGCTAGCACAGATACGCAGTATTTT. This gives the protein CASSLAASTDTQYF. This chain connects TRBV14 to TRBJ2-3, with D possibly matching TRBD2 (6 bases). The CDR3 length is 14 residues. Between the trimmed V and J ends, which lost 4 bases and 0 bases, there was a span of 8 bases. The germline gives CDR1 SGHDN, CDR2 FVKESK.

V gene TRBV10-1 combines with J gene TRBJ2-1, with 11 positions matching TRBD2. Trimming removed 6 bases from V and 10 bases from J; junction bases left unmatched: 11. The germline CDR1 and CDR2 sequences are WNHNN and SYGVQD (reference sequence). The CDR3 spans 15 residues. CDR3 amino acids: CASSGQTSGGSEQFF. CDR3 coding DNA: TGCGCCAGCAGCGGTCAAACTAGCGGGGGCTCCGAGCAGTTCTTC.

The chain links TRBV28 to TRBJ1-4; possible D gene TRBD1, 6 bases. The CDR3 contains 12 residues. Germline CDR1 reads MDHEN; CDR2 reads SYDVKM. Trimming cost V 5 bases and J 10 bases, with 11 bases left between them. The CDR3 sequence is CASSSRGGKLFF. The CDR3 DNA reads TGTGCCAGCAGTAGCAGGGGTGGAAAACTGTTTTTT.

The chain joins TRBV7-9 to TRBJ1-2; 9 bases align to TRBD1. The germline CDR1 and CDR2 sequences are SEHNR and FQNEAQ (reference sequence). The CDR3 totals 16 residues. V shed 8 bases, J shed 3 bases, and the junction held 13 bases outside the gene matches. The CDR3 bases are TGTGCCAGCTGGGGGACAGGGTGGTCTTTTGACTATGGCTACACCTTC. This gives the protein CASWGTGWSFDYGYTF.

This chain links TRBV25-1 with TRBJ2-2, with TRBD2 as a possible D gene (5 bases). Germline V gives CDR1 MGHDK, CDR2 SYGVNS. V lost 10 bases to trimming and J lost 4 bases, with 13 bases between them. The CDR3 is 13 residues long. CDR3 in DNA: TGTGCCATCCTGAGCGGATCCACCGGGGAGCTGTTTTTT. Translation gives CAILSGSTGELFF.

The CDR3 sequence is CASIPRQGMIDTQYF. The CDR3 coding sequence is TGTGCCAGCATCCCCAGACAGGGGATGATAGATACGCAGTATTTT. The V and J genes are TRBV6-1 and TRBJ2-3; TRBD1 aligns across 8 bases. Per germline, CDR1 MNHNS and CDR2 SASEGT. The CDR3 spans 15 residues. V trimming: 7 bases; J trimming: 5 bases; junction bases outside the gene matches: 11.

This clone was seen only a few times. J is TRBJ1-2 and V is TRBV10-3; weak D call: TRBD1 (6 bases). Trimming left V 5 bases short and J 3 bases short, with 13 bases between. The CDR3 is 14 residues long. Germline assignment: CDR1 ENHRY and CDR2 SYGVKD. CDR3 protein: CAISTGTFDYGYTF. DNA of the CDR3: TGTGCCATCAGTACAGGGACTTTCGACTATGGCTACACCTTC.

The chain joins TRBV7-2 to TRBJ1-5; 8 positions agree with TRBD1. After removal of 5 bases from V and 8 bases from J, the junction contained 5 bases not matched to a gene. This CDR3 has 13 amino acids. Per germline, CDR1 SGHTA and CDR2 FQGNSA. CDR3 nucleotide sequence: TGTGCCAGCAGCCAGACAGGGGTGGAGCCCCAGCATTTT. This sequence encodes CASSQTGVEPQHF.

V gene TRBV7-2 combines with J gene TRBJ2-2; TRBD2 matches 15 bases. This CDR3 is built from 18 residues. Trimming at V came to 10 bases and at J to 5 bases, leaving 14 bases not matched to a gene. Germline V lookup: CDR1 SGHTA, CDR2 FQGNSA. The CDR3 bases are TGTGCCACTAAACGTCCGGGACTAGCGGGGGGAGGGACCGGGGAGCTGTTTTTT. Its translation: CATKRPGLAGGGTGELFF.

This rearrangement joins TRBV19 to TRBJ2-2, with 9 bases aligning to TRBD1. This CDR3 is 14 amino acids long. Losses at the gene ends were 10 bases for V and 5 bases for J; bases not matched to a gene: 8. The germline gives CDR1 LNHDA, CDR2 SQIVND (reference sequence). The CDR3 DNA is TGTGCCACTGGGACAGGGATCTTGACCGGGGAGCTGTTTTTT. Protein product: CATGTGILTGELFF.

This chain uses TRBV7-2 with TRBJ2-3, with TRBD2 matching 7 bases. Trimming at V came to 4 bases and at J to 4 bases, leaving 5 bases not matched to a gene. The CDR3 extends over 14 amino acids. Germline CDR1 is SGHTA and CDR2 is FQGNSA. The CDR3 sequence is CASSWGGVSDTQYF. The CDR3 region has the DNA TGTGCCAGCAGCTGGGGGGGGGTCTCAGATACGCAGTATTTT.

The genes are TRBV28 and TRBJ1-2, with TRBD1 matching over 7 bases. Germline V CDR1 and CDR2: MDHEN, SYDVKM. With 3 bases clipped from V and 8 bases from J, the junction kept 12 bases outside the gene matches. The CDR3 extends over 15 amino acids. The CDR3 spells CASSFQGQEKYGYTF. The CDR3 bases are TGTGCCAGCAGTTTTCAAGGACAGGAGAAATACGGCTACACCTTC.

The chain uses TRBV19 and TRBJ1-4, with TRBD1 identical over 8 bases. Trimming at V came to 5 bases and at J to 8 bases, leaving 7 bases not matched to a gene. The CDR3 loop spans 14 amino acids. CDR1 is LNHDA and CDR2 is SQIVND in the germline V gene (reference sequence). CDR3 in DNA: TGTGCCAGTAGTTGGGGACAGGCGGGCGAAAAACTGTTTTTT. Its translation: CASSWGQAGEKLFF.

This rearrangement joins TRBV19 to TRBJ2-2, with TRBD1 matching 12 bases. CDR3 length: 16 amino acids. Germline V gene data show CDR1 as LNHDA and CDR2 as SQIVND (reference sequence). The junction had 8 bases not matched to a gene; V was cut back by 5 bases and J by 7 bases. The CDR3 DNA reads TGTGCCAGTAGTCAGGACGGGACAGGGGGCGGCGGGGAGCTGTTTTTT. Protein sequence: CASSQDGTGGGGELFF.